This T cell receptor (beta chain) was sequenced during a study of T-cell reconstitution after alpha-beta-depleted transplantation in children. Preparing the TCRbeta library involved the use of unique molecular identifiers. TCRdb re-analysed the PCR reads in MiXCR, keeping a single row per CDR3 protein. The sample has just over 950,000 distinct CDR3 sequences, around 30% seen once; the top ten hold roughly 27%. Germline V gene data show CDR1 as SNHLY and CDR2 as FYNNEI. Trimming took 9 bases from V and 2 from J; bases not matched to a gene: 14. This CDR3 region has 16 residues. The source of this sequence is a boy younger than two who had a stem cell transplant for SCID, so the T cells may come from the graft donor. This chain joins TRBV2 and TRBJ2-7, with 9 nucleotides matching TRBD2. The source was PBMCs, mostly from graft donor cells, collected 360 days after TCRalphabeta/CD19-depleted stem cell transplant. The CDR3 nucleotides are TGTGCCAGGGGGGCCGTCGGGACTAGCACCCCCTACGAGCAGTACTTC. It translates to CARGAVGTSTPYEQYF.